The next 13 T cell receptor beta chains were all read from a single sample in a study of CD8 T cells in Susac syndrome. Random hexamers primed reverse transcription of about 0.45 to 1 ug RNA. TCRdb reprocessed the immunoSEQ multiplex PCR reads with MiXCR, giving one entry per CDR3 protein. The sample has fewer than 350,000 distinct CDR3 sequences; approximately 89% are singletons. The sequencing sample was made of CD8+ T cells from PBMCs. The receptors come from a human donor with multiple sclerosis.

The chain links TRBV12-3 or TRBV12-4 to TRBJ2-2; possible D gene TRBD1, 5 bases. The CDR3 consists of 15 residues. The V end was cut by 6 bases, the J end by 5 bases, with 16 bases between. In DNA form, the CDR3 reads TGTGCCAGCAGGATAAGACAGATTAAGACCGGGGAGCTGTTTTTT. Its translation is CASRIRQIKTGELFF.

This rearrangement joins TRBV9 to TRBJ1-2; TRBD1 might be the D (6 bases). Germline values: CDR1 SGDLS, CDR2 YYNGEE. The V gene lost 2 bases and the J gene lost 4 bases, with 9 bases spanning the gap. The CDR3 sequence is 13 residues long. CDR3 amino acids: CASSVGTFYGYTF. Written as DNA, the CDR3 is TGTGCCAGCAGCGTTGGGACATTCTATGGCTACACCTTC.

The chain is built from TRBV12-3 or TRBV12-4 and TRBJ2-1, with 11 bases matching TRBD2. The CDR3 loop spans 16 amino acids. V was pared by 2 bases and J by 4 bases, with 4 bases of the junction left unmatched. CDR3 DNA: TGTGCCAGCAGTTTATTTCGGACTAGCGGGTACAATGAGCAGTTCTTC. Translation: CASSLFRTSGYNEQFF.

This chain connects TRBV4-3 to TRBJ1-1; D gene unclear. This CDR3 is built from 15 residues. V lost 0 bases to trimming and J lost 0 bases, with 8 bases between them. Germline lookup yields CDR1 LGHNA and CDR2 YSLEER. CDR3 region: CASSQDRWLNTEAFF. For the CDR3, the DNA is TGCGCCAGCAGCCAAGATCGGTGGCTGAACACTGAAGCTTTCTTT.

This chain links TRBV27 with TRBJ2-1; tentatively, D is TRBD2 (6 bases). Trimming pared 3 bases from V and 0 bases from J, leaving 12 bases between. In germline, CDR1 is MNHEY, CDR2 SMNVEV (reference sequence). The CDR3 spans 16 residues. The chain's CDR3 is CASSFGSFGSYNEQFF. CDR3 coding DNA: TGTGCCAGCAGTTTCGGGAGTTTCGGCTCCTACAATGAGCAGTTCTTC.

The chain is built from TRBV7-8 and TRBJ2-3; 7 bases fit TRBD2. V lost 5 bases and J lost 6; bases outside the gene matches: 11. Germline CDR1 is SGHVS and CDR2 is FQNEAQ. This CDR3 has 15 residues. CDR3 in DNA: TGTGCCAGCAGCCAAGAGAGGGCCGGGGGGGATACGCAGTATTTT. Protein: CASSQERAGGDTQYF.

This chain uses TRBV3-1 with TRBJ2-7; D gene uncertain. In germline, CDR1 is LGHDT, CDR2 YNNKEL (reference sequence). Trimming cost V 0 bases and J 1 base, with 16 bases left between them. The CDR3 consists of 17 residues. This chain's CDR3 is CASSQESGPPTSYEQYF. Written as DNA, the CDR3 is TGTGCCAGCAGCCAAGAGTCAGGTCCCCCAACATCCTACGAGCAGTACTTC.

The chain couples TRBV9 to TRBJ2-5, with a possible D match to TRBD2 (6 bases). V lost 4 bases, J lost 2 bases, and 15 bases lay in between. The CDR3 covers 15 residues. The germline V gene encodes CDR1 SGDLS and CDR2 YYNGEE. The CDR3 reads CASSPPGTLQETQYF. The CDR3, as DNA: TGTGCCAGCAGCCCCCCCGGGACTTTACAAGAGACCCAGTACTTC.

The chain recombines TRBV15 with TRBJ2-2; 11 nucleotides line up with TRBD1. V dropped 9 bases and J dropped 4; count of bases not matched to a gene: 4. From germline, CDR1 is LNHNV and CDR2 YYDKDF (reference sequence). The CDR3 sequence is 14 residues long. The CDR3 is CATAGTGGTGELFF. In nucleotides, the CDR3 is TGTGCCACAGCCGGGACAGGGGGCACCGGGGAGCTGTTTTTT. Complete variable domain (other parts from reference TRBV15 and TRBJ2-2): DAMVIQNPRYQVTQFGKPVTLSCSQTLNHNVMYWYQQKSSQAPKLLFHYYDKDFNNEADTPDNFQSRRPNTSFCFLDIRSPGLGDTAMYLCATAGTGGTGELFFGEGSRLTVL.

This chain connects TRBV6-5 to TRBJ1-5; D remains ambiguous. CDR1 MNHEY and CDR2 SVGAGI come from the germline V gene. This CDR3 comprises 14 residues. Trimming removed 6 bases from V and 7 bases from J, with 16 bases in between. The CDR3 is CASSPLGLNQPQHF. CDR3 sequence (DNA): TGTGCCAGCAGCCCTTTGGGCCTTAACCAGCCCCAGCATTTT.

The J gene is TRBJ2-5, the V gene TRBV7-9; D might be TRBD1 (5 bases). Trimming left V 5 bases short and J 1 base short, with 11 bases between. Germline lookup yields CDR1 SEHNR and CDR2 FQNEAQ (reference sequence). This CDR3 has 14 residues. The CDR3 loop reads CASSTTETQETQYF. The CDR3 nucleotides read TGTGCCAGCAGCACGACAGAGACCCAAGAGACCCAGTACTTC.

The chain carries TRBV11-2 and TRBJ2-1; the D gene is possibly TRBD1 (5 bases). The V gene's germline CDR1 is SGHAT and CDR2 FQNNGV. Between the trimmed V and J ends, which lost 7 bases and 2 bases, there was a span of 21 bases. The CDR3 sequence is 17 residues long. Here the CDR3 reads CASTITRGGVTYNEQFF. The CDR3 bases are TGTGCCAGCACCATCACAAGGGGCGGAGTTACCTACAATGAGCAGTTCTTC. Supplemented by reference TRBV11-2 and TRBJ2-1, the full variable domain reads EAGVAQSPRYKIIEKRQSVAFWCNPISGHATLYWYQQILGQGPKLLIQFQNNGVVDDSQLPKDRFSAERLKGVDSTLKIQPAKLEDSAVYLCASTITRGGVTYNEQFFGPGTRLTVL.

The chain uses TRBV6-5 and TRBJ2-2; D gene unclear. The CDR3 length is 14 residues. Trimming took 3 bases from V and 3 from J, leaving 8 bases between them. Germline CDR1 is MNHEY and CDR2 is SVGAGI. CDR3 sequence reads: CASSYAEDTGELFF. CDR3 coding DNA: TGTGCCAGCAGTTATGCGGAAGACACCGGGGAGCTGTTTTTT.